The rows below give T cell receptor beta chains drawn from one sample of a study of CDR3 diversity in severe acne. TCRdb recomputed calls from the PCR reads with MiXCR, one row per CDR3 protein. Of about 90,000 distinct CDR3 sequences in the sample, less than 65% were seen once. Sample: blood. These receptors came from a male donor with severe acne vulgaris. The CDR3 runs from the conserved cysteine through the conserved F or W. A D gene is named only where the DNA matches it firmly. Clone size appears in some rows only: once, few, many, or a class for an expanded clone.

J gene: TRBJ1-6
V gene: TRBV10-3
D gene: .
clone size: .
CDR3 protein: CASRPTKHNSPLHF
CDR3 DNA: TGTGCCAGCAGGCCGACAAAGCATAATTCACCCCTCCACTTT

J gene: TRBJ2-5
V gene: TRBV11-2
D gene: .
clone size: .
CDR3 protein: CASSLDTEDLAGGETQYF
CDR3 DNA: TGTGCCAGCAGCTTAGATACCGAGGATCTCGCGGGCGGAGAGACCCAGTACTTC

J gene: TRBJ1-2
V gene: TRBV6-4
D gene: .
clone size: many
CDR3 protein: CASSESGEGYGYTF
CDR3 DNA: TGTGCCAGCAGTGAGTCAGGGGAAGGCTATGGCTACACCTTC

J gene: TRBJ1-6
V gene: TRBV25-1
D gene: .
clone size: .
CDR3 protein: CASSPTDRSSYNSPLHF
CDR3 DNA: TGTGCCAGCAGTCCGACCGACAGGAGCTCCTATAATTCACCCCTCCACTTT

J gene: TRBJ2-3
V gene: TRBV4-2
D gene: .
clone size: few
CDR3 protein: CASSPGGLDTQYF
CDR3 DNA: TGTGCCAGCAGCCCCGGGGGCCTGGATACGCAGTATTTT

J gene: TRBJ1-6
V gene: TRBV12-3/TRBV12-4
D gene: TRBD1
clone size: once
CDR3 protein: CASSTHTSVDRVGCSPLHF
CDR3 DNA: TGTGCCAGCAGTACCCATACTAGCGTGGACAGGGTAGGTTGCTCACCCCTCCACTTT

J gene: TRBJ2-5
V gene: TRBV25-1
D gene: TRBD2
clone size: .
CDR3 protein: CASSELGLAVEGETQYF
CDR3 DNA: TGTGCCAGCAGTGAATTGGGCCTAGCGGTCGAGGGGGAGACCCAGTACTTC

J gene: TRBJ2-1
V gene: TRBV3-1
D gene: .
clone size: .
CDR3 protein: CASSQAGEATEQFF
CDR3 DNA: TGTGCCAGCAGCCAAGCCGGAGAGGCGACTGAGCAGTTCTTC

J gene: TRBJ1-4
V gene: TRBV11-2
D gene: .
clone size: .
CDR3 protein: CASSLWRNEKLFF
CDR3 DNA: TGTGCCAGCAGCTTATGGCGGAATGAAAAACTGTTTTTT

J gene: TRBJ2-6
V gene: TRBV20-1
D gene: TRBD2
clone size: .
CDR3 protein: CSAKTETSGSSSGANVLTF
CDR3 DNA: TGCAGTGCCAAAACCGAGACTAGCGGGAGTTCTTCCGGGGCCAACGTCCTGACTTTC

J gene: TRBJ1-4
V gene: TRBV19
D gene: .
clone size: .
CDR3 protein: CASSTPGRRNEKLFF
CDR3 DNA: TGTGCCAGTAGTACACCGGGACGGCGTAATGAAAAACTGTTTTTT

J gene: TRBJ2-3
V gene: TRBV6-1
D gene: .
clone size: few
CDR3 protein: CASSSEGFDTQYF
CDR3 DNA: TGTGCCAGCAGTTCAGAAGGGTTTGATACGCAGTATTTT

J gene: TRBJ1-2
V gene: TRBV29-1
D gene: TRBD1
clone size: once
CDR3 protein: CSVAGQLYGCTF
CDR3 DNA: TGCAGCGTTGCGGGACAGCTCTATGGCTGCACCTTC

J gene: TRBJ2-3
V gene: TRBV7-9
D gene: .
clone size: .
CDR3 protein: CASSQDRRGTTDTQYF
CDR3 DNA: TGCGCCAGCAGCCAAGATCGACGGGGGACCACAGATACGCAGTATTTT

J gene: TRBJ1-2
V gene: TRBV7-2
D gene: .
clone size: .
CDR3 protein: CASSLRRGEGTYGYTF
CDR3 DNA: TGTGCCAGCAGCTTACGGAGGGGGGAGGGGACCTATGGCTACACCTTC

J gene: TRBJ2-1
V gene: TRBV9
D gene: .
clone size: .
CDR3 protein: CASSVGPEWVIGEQFF
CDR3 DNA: TGTGCCAGCAGCGTCGGGCCTGAATGGGTTATCGGTGAGCAGTTCTTC

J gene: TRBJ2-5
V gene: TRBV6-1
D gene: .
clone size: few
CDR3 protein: CASSEGGVQETQYF
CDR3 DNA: TGTGCCAGCAGTGAAGGGGGCGTTCAAGAGACCCAGTACTTC

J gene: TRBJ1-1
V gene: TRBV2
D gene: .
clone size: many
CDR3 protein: CASSTGTANTEAFF
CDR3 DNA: TGTGCCAGCAGTACCGGGACGGCGAACACTGAAGCTTTCTTT

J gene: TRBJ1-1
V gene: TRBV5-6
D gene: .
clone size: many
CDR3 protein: CASSLGQLPNTEAFF
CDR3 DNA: TGTGCCAGCAGCTTGGGACAGCTACCGAACACTGAAGCTTTCTTT

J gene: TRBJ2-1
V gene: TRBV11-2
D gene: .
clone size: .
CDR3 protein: CASSLVYRDHEQFF
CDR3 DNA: TGTGCCAGCAGCTTAGTCTACAGGGACCATGAGCAGTTCTTC

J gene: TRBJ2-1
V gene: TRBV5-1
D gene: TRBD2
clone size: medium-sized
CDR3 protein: CASSLASGSREQFF
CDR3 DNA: TGCGCCAGCAGCTTGGCTAGCGGGAGTCGGGAGCAGTTCTTC

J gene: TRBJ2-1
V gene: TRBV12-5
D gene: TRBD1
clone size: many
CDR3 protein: CASALPGQRSYNEQFF
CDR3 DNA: TGTGCTAGTGCCCTCCCGGGACAGCGCTCCTACAATGAGCAGTTCTTC

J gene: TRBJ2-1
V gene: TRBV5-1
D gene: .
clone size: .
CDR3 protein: CASRIGVNNGQFF
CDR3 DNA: TGCGCCAGCAGGATAGGAGTAAACAATGGGCAGTTCTTC